One T cell receptor (beta chain) is described in this entry. This clone's antigen is unknown. Base-call qualities are not available, and no considerably larger clone is one nucleotide away. Reading the germline V gene (reference sequence) gives CDR1 DFQATT and CDR2 SNEGSKA. Trimming takes 2 bases from V and 0 bases from J, and the germline ends sit 7 bases apart. Reading from cysteine to phenylalanine, the CDR3 counts 13 amino acids. Solely the CDR3 DNA is kept, with 39 bases framed from the first base. This specimen comes from a study of CD8 T cells in ankylosing spondylitis (dated by TCRdb to about 2017). A note on the overall study: The study profiled T cell receptor beta repertoires in healthy donors and ankylosing spondylitis patients to find disease-linked TCR variants. The full study cohort comprised 20 to 25 ankylosing spondylitis patients and about a hundred healthy donors. Peripheral blood samples were taken, and synovial fluid was additionally collected from ankylosing spondylitis patients.

The paper as a whole reports these results and caveats: A TCR beta motif made up of several highly homologous amino acid variants appeared to be characteristic of blood from ankylosing spondylitis patients. Some motif variants were previously reported in synovial fluid and blood of reactive arthritis patients, suggesting common disease-initiation mechanisms. In peripheral blood, the disease-linked clones were found at relatively low frequencies and had a CD8+ phenotype. Significant enrichment of the disease-linked clones was reported in matched synovial fluid samples from ankylosing spondylitis patients.

The reads were generated on an Illumina HiSeq 2500. TCR beta libraries were prepared by quantitative 5'-RACE with molecular barcodes. The paper's data handling went like this. Disease-linked TCR variants were identified with a new computational method built on a probabilistic model of VDJ rearrangement. TCRdb itself trimmed the public reads at Q25 with fastp, ran MiXCR and retained productive beta chains. Rows merge per CDR3 protein into single entries with the most common DNA and genes. Here the V and J calls rest on TCRdb's processing, not on the authors' analysis. Present in this sample are about 400,000 distinct CDR3 sequences, 20% to 25% of which were seen just once. The top ten hold around 12% of the sample.

Sequenced: blood, either unsorted or a sorted T cell fraction (not recorded which). The clonotype comes from a male donor with ankylosing spondylitis or in good health (not recorded which). The rearrangement combines TRBV20-1 with TRBJ1-1; there is no confident call for the D gene. The DNA is TGCAGTGCTAGACCCCTGATGAACACTGAAGCTTTCTTT. This gives the protein CSARPLMNTEAFF.